This is a list of T cell receptor beta chains from one sample in a study of CD8+ T cells in alopecia areata. The repertoire was sequenced with immunoSEQ multiplex PCR; TCRdb's copy has only in-frame clones and lacks some. The sample records fewer than 100,000 clones, about two thirds being singletons. Sample: CD8+ T cells sorted from blood, taken at roughly week 45, from a patient treated with tofacitinib. The receptors come from a human donor with alopecia areata. Each CDR3 is given with its conserved first and last residue. The order of the fields is V gene, clone size, CDR3 length, J gene, D gene, CDR3 protein, CDR3 DNA. The D gene is left open where the match is weak. Where a row states a size, it is once, few, many or the class of an expanded clone; other rows omit it.

TRBV4-3,NA,15,TRBJ2-3,NA,CASSQGYRATDTQYF,TGCGCCAGCAGCCAAGGTTACCGGGCCACAGATACGCAGTATTTT
TRBV11-2,once,15,TRBJ2-4,NA,CASSLGRGAKNIQYF,TGTGCCAGCAGCTTAGGACGGGGAGCCAAAAACATTCAGTACTTC
TRBV6-5,few,14,TRBJ2-3,NA,CASSGPTSTDTQYF,TGTGCCAGCAGTGGACCAACTAGCACAGATACGCAGTATTTT
TRBV29-1,NA,11,TRBJ1-1,NA,CSVEDGGAAFF,TGCAGCGTTGAAGACGGGGGAGCAGCTTTCTTT
TRBV7-2,NA,13,TRBJ2-7,NA,CASSFSGMNEQYF,TGTGCCAGCAGCTTTTCTGGTATGAACGAGCAGTACTTC
TRBV6-6,few,12,TRBJ2-7,NA,CASSPGVYEQYF,TGTGCCAGCAGTCCCGGTGTTTACGAGCAGTACTTC
TRBV9,NA,14,TRBJ1-1,NA,CASSVGSRDTEAFF,TGTGCCAGCAGCGTAGGTTCCAGGGACACTGAAGCTTTCTTT
TRBV5-1,NA,17,TRBJ1-1,TRBD1,CASSPGTGGSRETEAFF,TGCGCCAGCAGCCCGGGGACAGGGGGCTCACGGGAAACTGAAGCTTTCTTT
TRBV7-9,few,14,TRBJ1-2,NA,CASSQPRASEGYTF,TGTGCCAGCAGCCAACCCCGGGCCTCCGAAGGCTACACCTTC
TRBV19,NA,13,TRBJ2-7,TRBD1,CASSVRQGYEQYF,TGTGCCAGTAGTGTCCGACAGGGGTACGAGCAGTACTTC
TRBV23-1,few,18,TRBJ2-3,TRBD1,CASSPQGALSFVADTQYF,TGCGCCAGCAGTCCGCAGGGGGCGCTAAGCTTCGTCGCAGATACGCAGTATTTT
TRBV27,NA,14,TRBJ1-1,NA,CASSFQGFDTEAFF,TGTGCCAGCAGTTTCCAGGGGTTTGACACTGAAGCTTTCTTT
TRBV5-1,NA,14,TRBJ2-1,NA,CASSYETLLVEQFF,TGCGCCAGCAGCTACGAAACCTTACTAGTTGAGCAGTTCTTC
TRBV27,once,15,TRBJ1-6,NA,CASSLLGGLRAPLHF,TGTGCCAGCAGTTTACTTGGGGGGCTCAGGGCACCCCTCCACTTT
TRBV4-3,NA,15,TRBJ1-1,NA,CASSQDGDSNTEAFF,TGCGCCAGCAGCCAAGACGGTGACAGTAACACTGAAGCTTTCTTT
TRBV4-3,NA,17,TRBJ1-4,TRBD1,CASSQDVVGQGFEKLFF,TGCGCCAGCAGCCAAGATGTAGTCGGACAGGGCTTTGAAAAACTGTTTTTT
TRBV19,NA,14,TRBJ2-5,TRBD2,CASRPTSQGETQYF,TGTGCCAGTAGACCGACTAGCCAAGGAGAGACCCAGTACTTC
TRBV19,NA,16,TRBJ1-2,NA,CASSAARDNGFYGYTF,TGTGCCAGTAGTGCCGCCCGGGACAACGGCTTCTATGGCTACACCTTC
TRBV6-1,once,13,TRBJ1-1,NA,CASSAGWGTEAFF,TGTGCCAGCAGCGCGGGATGGGGAACTGAAGCTTTCTTT
TRBV30,NA,15,TRBJ2-1,TRBD2,CAWSVRGGGYNEQFF,TGTGCCTGGAGTGTACGCGGGGGAGGGTACAATGAGCAGTTCTTC
TRBV15,few,17,TRBJ2-3,NA,CATSSFPPVSSTDTQYF,TGTGCCACCAGCAGCTTCCCGCCGGTCTCTAGCACAGATACGCAGTATTTT
TRBV7-2,NA,17,TRBJ1-1,NA,CATLNQGEFGRNTEAFF,TGTGCCACCCTCAACCAGGGAGAGTTTGGACGGAACACTGAAGCTTTCTTT
TRBV7-9,NA,15,TRBJ2-1,NA,CASSLGQSLYNEQFF,TGTGCCAGCAGCTTGGGGCAGTCCCTCTACAATGAGCAGTTCTTC
TRBV6-5,NA,13,TRBJ2-1,NA,CASSYSGTREQFF,TGTGCCAGCAGTTACTCGGGGACTCGTGAGCAGTTCTTC
TRBV5-4,NA,11,TRBJ2-7,NA,CASSDGTEQYF,TGTGCCAGCAGCGACGGGACGGAGCAGTACTTC
TRBV5-1,few,11,TRBJ2-1,NA,CASSLGNEQFF,TGCGCCAGCAGCTTGGGGAATGAGCAGTTCTTC
TRBV29-1,NA,12,TRBJ2-7,NA,CSVEEGEYEQYF,TGCAGCGTTGAAGAGGGCGAATACGAGCAGTACTTC
TRBV7-2,NA,14,TRBJ1-4,NA,CASSLGASGEKLFF,TGTGCCAGCAGCTTAGGGGCATCAGGGGAAAAACTGTTTTTT
TRBV6-4,NA,14,TRBJ1-2,TRBD1,CASRGETGNYGYTF,TGTGCCAGCAGGGGGGAGACAGGGAACTATGGCTACACCTTC
TRBV30,NA,13,TRBJ1-5,NA,CAWSGYLNQPQHF,TGTGCCTGGAGTGGGTATCTGAATCAGCCCCAGCATTTT
TRBV5-6,NA,16,TRBJ2-5,NA,CASSLAEEGAVISQYF,TGTGCCAGCAGCTTGGCAGAGGAGGGGGCCGTAATCTCCCAGTACTTC
TRBV4-3,few,15,TRBJ2-7,NA,CASSQDYGTDYEQYF,TGCGCCAGCAGCCAGGACTACGGGACAGACTACGAGCAGTACTTC
TRBV5-1,NA,18,TRBJ2-7,TRBD2,CASSLYGSGTSESYEQYF,TGCGCCAGCAGCCTGTACGGGTCCGGGACTAGCGAATCCTACGAGCAGTACTTC
TRBV5-1,few,12,TRBJ2-2,NA,CASSLFTGELFF,TGCGCCAGCAGTTTGTTCACCGGGGAGCTGTTTTTT
TRBV7-9,NA,16,TRBJ2-2,TRBD2,CASISGTSEYTGELFF,TGTGCCAGCATATCCGGGACTAGCGAGTACACCGGGGAGCTGTTTTTT
TRBV13,NA,16,TRBJ2-3,NA,CASSLSGSGATDTQYF,TGTGCCAGCAGCTTGTCAGGGTCTGGGGCCACAGATACGCAGTATTTT
TRBV4-3,NA,15,TRBJ2-6,NA,CASSPGLFGANVLTF,TGCGCCAGCAGCCCAGGACTCTTCGGGGCCAACGTCCTGACTTTC
TRBV4-3,NA,13,TRBJ1-2,NA,CASSTDAREPYTF,TGCGCCAGCAGCACGGACGCTAGGGAACCCTACACCTTC
TRBV15,NA,14,TRBJ2-7,NA,CATAESPTTYEQYF,TGTGCCACCGCGGAATCGCCGACGACCTACGAGCAGTACTTC
TRBV6-5,NA,14,TRBJ1-1,NA,CASSYYDTDTEAFF,TGTGCCAGCAGTTATTACGACACTGACACTGAAGCTTTCTTT
TRBV12-5,NA,13,TRBJ1-1,NA,CASGKTSTGEAFF,TGTGCTAGTGGGAAAACTTCGACAGGAGAAGCTTTCTTT
TRBV27,once,14,TRBJ2-1,TRBD1,CASSLGTGGNEQFF,TGTGCCAGCAGTCTTGGGACAGGGGGCAATGAGCAGTTCTTC
TRBV6-1,NA,17,TRBJ1-6,NA,CASSEERGSAYNSPLHF,TGTGCCAGCAGTGAAGAAAGAGGTTCGGCCTATAATTCACCCCTCCACTTT
TRBV6-5,NA,15,TRBJ1-5,NA,CASSQQGPWNQPQHF,TGTGCCAGCAGCCAACAGGGCCCTTGGAATCAGCCCCAGCATTTT
TRBV2,NA,13,TRBJ1-2,TRBD1,CASSGQPNYGYTF,TGTGCCAGTTCGGGACAGCCCAACTATGGCTACACCTTC
TRBV10-3,NA,14,TRBJ1-2,NA,CAISESAGVYGYTF,TGTGCCATCAGTGAGTCGGCGGGTGTCTATGGCTACACCTTC
TRBV9,NA,15,TRBJ2-7,TRBD1,CASSVGQGASNEQYF,TGTGCCAGCAGCGTAGGTCAGGGGGCTAGTAACGAGCAGTACTTC
TRBV7-2,few,12,TRBJ2-1,NA,CASSLEAREQFF,TGTGCCAGCAGCTTAGAGGCACGGGAGCAGTTCTTC
TRBV12-5,NA,13,TRBJ2-3,TRBD2,CATSGLAFDTQYF,TGTGCTACCTCGGGACTAGCTTTCGATACGCAGTATTTT
TRBV9,NA,16,TRBJ1-4,NA,CASSVGFAEKNEKLFF,TGTGCCAGCAGCGTAGGGTTCGCAGAAAAGAATGAAAAACTGTTTTTT
TRBV27,NA,13,TRBJ2-3,TRBD2,CASSDIGGDTQYF,TGTGCCAGCAGTGACATCGGGGGGGATACGCAGTATTTT
TRBV30,NA,12,TRBJ1-1,NA,CAWSQTDTEAFF,TGTGCCTGGAGCCAAACAGACACTGAAGCTTTCTTT
TRBV7-2,few,16,TRBJ2-5,NA,CASSLAQATYQETQYF,TGTGCCAGCAGCTTAGCCCAGGCCACGTACCAAGAGACCCAGTACTTC
TRBV29-1,NA,14,TRBJ1-2,NA,CSVQREEINYGYTF,TGCAGCGTTCAGAGGGAAGAAATTAACTATGGCTACACCTTC
TRBV19,few,14,TRBJ1-1,NA,CASSISAGNTEAFF,TGTGCCAGTAGTATATCGGCAGGGAACACTGAAGCTTTCTTT
TRBV27,NA,14,TRBJ2-3,TRBD1,CATHGTARRDTQYF,TGTGCCACTCACGGGACAGCGAGGAGGGATACGCAGTATTTT
TRBV4-3,few,14,TRBJ2-7,TRBD1,CASSQDGTAYEQYF,TGCGCCAGCAGCCAAGATGGGACAGCTTACGAGCAGTACTTC
TRBV29-1,NA,13,TRBJ2-1,TRBD1,CSVEGTGGNEQFF,TGCAGCGTTGAGGGGACAGGGGGTAATGAGCAGTTCTTC
TRBV7-9,few,13,TRBJ2-7,NA,CASSLVLSDEQYF,TGTGCCAGCAGCTTAGTCCTATCTGATGAGCAGTACTTC